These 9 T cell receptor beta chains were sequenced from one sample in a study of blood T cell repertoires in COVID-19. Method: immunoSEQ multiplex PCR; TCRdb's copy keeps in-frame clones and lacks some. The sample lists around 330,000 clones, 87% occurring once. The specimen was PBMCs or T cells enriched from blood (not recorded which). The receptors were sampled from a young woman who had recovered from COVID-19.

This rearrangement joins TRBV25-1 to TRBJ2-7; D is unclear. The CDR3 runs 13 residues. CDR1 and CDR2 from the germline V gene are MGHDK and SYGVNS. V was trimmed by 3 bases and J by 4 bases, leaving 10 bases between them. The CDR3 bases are TGTGCCAGCAGTGAGGGCAGGTATTACGAGCAGTACTTC. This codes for CASSEGRYYEQYF.

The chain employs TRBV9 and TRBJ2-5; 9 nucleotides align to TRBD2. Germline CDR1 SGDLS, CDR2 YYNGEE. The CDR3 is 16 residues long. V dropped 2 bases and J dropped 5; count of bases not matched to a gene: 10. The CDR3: CASSVAGGRAGETQYF. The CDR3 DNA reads TGTGCCAGCAGCGTTGCCGGCGGGAGGGCCGGGGAGACCCAGTACTTC.

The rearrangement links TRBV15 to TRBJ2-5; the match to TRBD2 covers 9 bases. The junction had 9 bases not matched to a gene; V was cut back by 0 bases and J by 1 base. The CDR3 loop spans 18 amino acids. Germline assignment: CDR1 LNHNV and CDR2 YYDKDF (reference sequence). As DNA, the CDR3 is TGTGCCACCAGCAGAGATGGCTATAGCGGGGGCCTCCAAGAGACCCAGTACTTC. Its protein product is CATSRDGYSGGLQETQYF.

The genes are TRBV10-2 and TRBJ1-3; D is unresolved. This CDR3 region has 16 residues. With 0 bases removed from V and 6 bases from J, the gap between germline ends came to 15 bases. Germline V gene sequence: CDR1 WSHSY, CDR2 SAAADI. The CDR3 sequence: CASSESVRAMENTIYF. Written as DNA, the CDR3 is TGCGCCAGCAGTGAGTCAGTGAGGGCGATGGAAAACACCATATATTTT.

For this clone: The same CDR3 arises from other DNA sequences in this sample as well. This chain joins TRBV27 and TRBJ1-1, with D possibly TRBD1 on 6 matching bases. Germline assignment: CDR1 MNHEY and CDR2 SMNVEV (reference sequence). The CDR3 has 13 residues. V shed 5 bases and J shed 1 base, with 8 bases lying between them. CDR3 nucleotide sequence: TGTGCCAGCAGTCCGACAGGGAACACTGAAGCTTTCTTT. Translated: CASSPTGNTEAFF.

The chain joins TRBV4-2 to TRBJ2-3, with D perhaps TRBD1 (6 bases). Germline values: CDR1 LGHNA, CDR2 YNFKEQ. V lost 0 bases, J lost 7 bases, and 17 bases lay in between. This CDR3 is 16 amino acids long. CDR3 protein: CASSQDLQGWGNTQYF. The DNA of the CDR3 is TGTGCCAGCAGCCAAGACCTCCAGGGGTGGGGGAATACGCAGTATTTT.

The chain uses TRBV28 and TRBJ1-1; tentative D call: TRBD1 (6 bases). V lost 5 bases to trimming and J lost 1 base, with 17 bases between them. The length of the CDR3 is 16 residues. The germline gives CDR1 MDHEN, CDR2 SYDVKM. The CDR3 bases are TGTGCCAGCAGTCCAGACCCTATACAGGGGAACACTGAAGCTTTCTTT. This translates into CASSPDPIQGNTEAFF.

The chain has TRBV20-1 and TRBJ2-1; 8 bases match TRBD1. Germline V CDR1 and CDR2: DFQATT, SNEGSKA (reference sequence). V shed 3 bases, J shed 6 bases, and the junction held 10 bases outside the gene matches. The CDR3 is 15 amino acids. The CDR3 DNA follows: TGCAGTGCTAGTTCCCGGGACAGGAGGACCAATGAGCAGTTCTTC. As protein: CSASSRDRRTNEQFF.

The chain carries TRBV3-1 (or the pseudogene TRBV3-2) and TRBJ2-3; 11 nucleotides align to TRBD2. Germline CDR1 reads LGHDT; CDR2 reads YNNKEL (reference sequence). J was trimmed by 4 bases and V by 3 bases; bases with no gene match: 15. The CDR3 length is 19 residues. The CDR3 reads CASSHPGLADSRFPDTQYF. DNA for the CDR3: TGTGCCAGCAGCCACCCGGGACTAGCGGACAGCAGGTTCCCAGATACGCAGTATTTT.